This T cell receptor (beta chain) originates from a study of T cells in Graves' hyperthyroidism and ophthalmopathy (dated by TCRdb to about 2019). With regard to the full study: Peripheral blood samples were taken at the time of initial diagnosis, prior to any treatment. A discovery cohort of around 100 patients, 43 with Graves' ophthalmopathy and approximately 57 with stable Graves' hyperthyroidism, was used to find distinguishing TCR V-J signatures. Whether ophthalmopathy could be predicted prospectively was tested in an independent validation cohort made up of 18 hyperthyroidism patients plus 17 patients who later progressed to ophthalmopathy. For training and testing, the 100 patients in the discovery cohort were randomly divided in a 7:3 ratio. In addition, the study compared T-cell repertoires in thyroid tissue and in blood from five or six Graves' hyperthyroidism patients. After blood sampling, hyperthyroidism patients were treated with methimazole at a starting dose of 30 mg daily, and ophthalmopathy patients were treated with high-dose intravenous methylprednisolone. The paper describes TCR Vbeta CDR3 sequencing of about 140 peripheral blood samples, made up of 43 ophthalmopathy patients, some 80 hyperthyroidism patients and roughly 17 progressor patients.

Moderately to severely active disease, a Clinical Activity Score of at least 3, a NOSPECS grade of at least 4, and a duration under 3 months were present in ophthalmopathy patients. The study excluded patients with uncontrolled infections, other autoimmune diseases, pregnancy or lactation. Diagnoses were established on the basis of clinical symptoms, serum thyroxine and TRAb, thyroid ultrasound, and orbital computed tomography. PBMCs were isolated from about 9.2 ml of fresh peripheral blood by Ficoll-Paque density gradient centrifugation. Total RNA was extracted using Trizol reagent, and RNA quality was assessed on an Agilent 2100 Bioanalyzer. The germline V gene (reference sequence) provides CDR1 SGHKS and CDR2 YYEKEE. A distance of 14 bases separates the germline ends of V and J, which lose 1 base and 9 bases respectively. The CDR3 runs 14 residues from the cysteine to the phenylalanine. The kept DNA is CDR3 alone, 42 bases in frame from the first base.

Paper-wide results and their limitations: In validation, the model predicted progression to ophthalmopathy a median of around 6.5 months before onset, with approximately 68% sensitivity and roughly 79% specificity. A 13 V-J signature model separated ophthalmopathy from stable hyperthyroidism, with approximately 87% sensitivity and 81.08% specificity in cross-validation and 80%/75% in testing. Blood samples also contained most of the expanded thyroid clonotypes (frequency above 0.001), which suggests that blood repertoires may reflect thyroid immune responses. No statistical method was used to set the sample size in advance, and investigators knew the group allocation.

Notes on this clonotype: This clone's antigen is unknown. No base quality information exists; no much larger clone differs at one position.

TCR beta CDR3 regions were amplified from RNA transcripts. A first-round RT-PCR of the TCR CDR3 used the HTBI primer set with the Qiagen OneStep RT-PCR kit. The libraries were constructed in a second round of multiplex PCR and then size-selected and purified. The libraries were sequenced on an Illumina HiSeq2000 using paired-end 100 bp reads. As for the authors' bioinformatics: SOAPnuke was used to process the raw data, removing reads that contained adapters or uncalled bases, had a mean Phred below 15, or lacked an exact match to the constant primer or identifier. COPE v1.2.5 was used to merge the high-quality paired reads, and each unique nucleotide sequence was defined as a clonotype. MiTCR v1.1 was used to align the clonotypes against IMGT TRBV, TRBD and TRBJ reference segments. The analysis was restricted to V-J combinations with a frequency above 0.0001, which together covered 98% to 99.2% of the repertoires. A TCS score was defined as the ratio of F50 (clonal expansion) to E x V (chaos), with BLOSUM62-based TCRdist applied between CDR3 peptides within each V-J. Welch's t-statistics and random forest reduced fewer than 600 V-J features to 10 to 15, which were used in a naive Bayes classifier (R e1071). TCRdb reanalyzed the raw reads on its own, using fastp at Q25 for trimming and MiXCR for clone calling, and kept in-frame beta chains. Rows are unified per CDR3 protein, each entry keeping the most common DNA and genes. In this record, the V and J calls reflect TCRdb's handling and not the investigators' own analysis. This sample gives more than 450,000 distinct CDR3 sequences in total; about 20% of them show up just once. Together, the top ten hold 47% of the sample.

This chain joins TRBV5-5 to TRBJ2-4; no confident D gene assignment can be made. This TCR came from a man aged 35 to 55 with Graves' ophthalmopathy. Sample: blood. In nucleotide form, the sequence is TGTGCCAGCAGCTTGAGGACCGAACTCTCCATTCAGTACTTC. This translates into CASSLRTELSIQYF.